This TCR beta chain comes out of a study of cytomegalovirus exposure and HLA in healthy donors. Study-wide results and limits: Several top significant clusters appeared, in a later analysis, to be linked to common viral pathogens. Owing to their indistinguishability, certain V segments, notably TRBV6-2 and TRBV6-3, were excluded. In a later analysis, at a false discovery rate of 0.05, 15,000 to 20,000 TCR beta sequences were associated with HLA alleles.

J lost 2 bases, V lost 5 bases, and 8 bases had no gene match. Germline loops: CDR1 SGHTA, CDR2 FQGNSA. This CDR3 contains 15 residues. In the PCR, 60 Vbeta and 13 Jbeta primers were used. Sequencing was performed with immunoSEQ multiplex PCR; in TCRdb, only in-frame clones are kept and a portion is missing. The sample gives fewer than 200,000 clones, approximately 80% of which show up once; roughly 1.2% is in the top ten. Details on this clone: Its antigen is not identified.

The sequenced sample was PBMCs. This sequence originates from a woman between 50 and 59 years old in good health and CMV-seronegative. This chain joins TRBV7-2 and TRBJ1-2; TRBD1 aligns across 7 bases. The CDR3 DNA sequence: TGTGCCAGCAGCCCAGGAGGGACAGAGAACTATGGCTACACCTTC. Its translation is CASSPGGTENYGYTF.